The T cell receptor (beta chain) under discussion was sequenced for a study of CD8+CD57+ T cells in acquired aplastic anemia. In the study overall: The mean DNA yield obtained from sorted CD4+ and CD8+ cells came to approximately 3.2 ug. Study-level results: Significant differences in CD8+ Simpson's diversity were not observed between patients and controls. Found in both controls and patients were some 31 CD8+ CDR3 sequences.

Selection for sequencing was limited to patients who had shown CD8+CD57+ cell expansion by flow cytometry. TCR beta VDJ and CDR3 were profiled, and genomic DNA was the template. A single record per CDR3 protein comes from TCRdb applying MiXCR to the reads. The data show approximately 470,000 distinct CDR3 sequences, roughly a third seen once. CDR1 is SGHVS and CDR2 is FNYEAQ in the germline V gene. Trimming shortened V by 4 bases and J by 5 bases, and 17 bases separated the two germline ends. The CDR3 length is 15 residues. With respect to this clonotype: No antigen is known for it.

Sequencing input: sorted CD4+, CD8+, or CD8+CD57+ T cells (not recorded which) from PBMCs. The V and J genes are TRBV7-6 and TRBJ1-2; D possibly corresponds to TRBD1 (5 bases). This TCR came from a human donor with aplastic anemia. DNA of the CDR3: TGTGCCAGCAGCTCCTTAACCGGGACTAGATATGGCTACACCTTC. This translates into CASSSLTGTRYGYTF.